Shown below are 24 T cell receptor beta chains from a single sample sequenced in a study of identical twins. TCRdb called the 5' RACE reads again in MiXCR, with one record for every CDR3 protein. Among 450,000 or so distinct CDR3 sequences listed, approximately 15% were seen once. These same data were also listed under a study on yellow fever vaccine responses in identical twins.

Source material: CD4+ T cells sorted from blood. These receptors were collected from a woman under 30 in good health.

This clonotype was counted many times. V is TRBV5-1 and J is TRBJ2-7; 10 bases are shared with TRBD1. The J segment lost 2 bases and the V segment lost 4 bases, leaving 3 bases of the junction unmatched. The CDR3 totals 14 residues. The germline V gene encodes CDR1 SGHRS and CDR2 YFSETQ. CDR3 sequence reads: CASSGQGDPYEQYF. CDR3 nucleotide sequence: TGCGCCAGCAGCGGACAGGGGGACCCCTACGAGCAGTACTTC.

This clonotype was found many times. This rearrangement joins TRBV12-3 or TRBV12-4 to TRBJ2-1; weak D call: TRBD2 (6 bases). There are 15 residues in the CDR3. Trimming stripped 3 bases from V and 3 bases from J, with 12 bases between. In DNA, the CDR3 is TGTGCCAGCAGTTTCGGAGGGAAGGGCTACAATGAGCAGTTCTTC. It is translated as CASSFGGKGYNEQFF.

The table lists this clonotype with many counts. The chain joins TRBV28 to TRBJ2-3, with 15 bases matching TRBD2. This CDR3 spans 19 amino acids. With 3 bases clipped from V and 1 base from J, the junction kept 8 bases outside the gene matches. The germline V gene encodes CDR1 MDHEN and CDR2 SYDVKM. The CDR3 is CASSFIIGLAGGGTDTQYF. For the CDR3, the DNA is TGTGCCAGCAGTTTCATAATTGGACTAGCGGGGGGGGGCACAGATACGCAGTATTTT.

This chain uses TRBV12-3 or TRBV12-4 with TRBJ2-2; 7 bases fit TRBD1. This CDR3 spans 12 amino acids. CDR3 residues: CEGQANTGELFF. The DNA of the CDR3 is TGTGAAGGACAGGCGAACACCGGGGAGCTGTTTTTT.

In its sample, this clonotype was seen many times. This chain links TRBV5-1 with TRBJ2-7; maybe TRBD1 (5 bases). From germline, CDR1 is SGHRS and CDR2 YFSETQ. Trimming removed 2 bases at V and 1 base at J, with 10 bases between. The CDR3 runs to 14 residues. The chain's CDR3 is CASSLQALSYEQYF. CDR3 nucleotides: TGCGCCAGCAGCTTACAGGCTTTATCCTACGAGCAGTACTTC.

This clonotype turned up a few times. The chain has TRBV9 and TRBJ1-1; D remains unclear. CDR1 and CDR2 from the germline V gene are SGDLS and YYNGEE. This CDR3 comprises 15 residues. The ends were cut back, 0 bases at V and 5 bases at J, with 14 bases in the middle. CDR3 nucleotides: TGTGCCAGCAGCGTAGGGGAATTAACCACTACTGAAGCTTTCTTT. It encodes CASSVGELTTTEAFF.

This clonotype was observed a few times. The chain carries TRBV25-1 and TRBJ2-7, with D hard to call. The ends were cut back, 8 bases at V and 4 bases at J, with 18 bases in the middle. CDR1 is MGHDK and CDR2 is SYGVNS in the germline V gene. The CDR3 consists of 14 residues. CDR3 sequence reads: CASGPLDRQYEQYF. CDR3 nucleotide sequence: TGTGCCAGCGGCCCTCTGGACCGTCAATACGAGCAGTACTTC.

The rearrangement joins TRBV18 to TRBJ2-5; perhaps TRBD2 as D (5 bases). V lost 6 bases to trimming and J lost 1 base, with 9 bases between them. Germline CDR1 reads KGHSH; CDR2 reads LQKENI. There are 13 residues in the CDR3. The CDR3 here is CASSPAGQETQYF. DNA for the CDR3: TGTGCCAGCTCCCCTGCGGGCCAAGAGACCCAGTACTTC.

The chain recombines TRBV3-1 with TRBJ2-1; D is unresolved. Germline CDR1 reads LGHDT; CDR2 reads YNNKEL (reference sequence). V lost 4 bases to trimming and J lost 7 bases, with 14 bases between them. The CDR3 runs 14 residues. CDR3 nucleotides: TGTGCCAGCAGCCCTCCTCGTAAGTCAAATGAGCAGTTCTTC. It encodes CASSPPRKSNEQFF.

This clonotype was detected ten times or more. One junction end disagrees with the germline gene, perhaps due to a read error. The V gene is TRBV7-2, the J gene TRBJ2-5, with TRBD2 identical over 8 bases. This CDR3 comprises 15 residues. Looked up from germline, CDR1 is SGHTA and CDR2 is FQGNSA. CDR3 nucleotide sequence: TGTGCCAGCAGCTTAGGAGGCGGGAGGTTGAAGACTCAGTACTTC. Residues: CASSLGGGRLKTQYF.

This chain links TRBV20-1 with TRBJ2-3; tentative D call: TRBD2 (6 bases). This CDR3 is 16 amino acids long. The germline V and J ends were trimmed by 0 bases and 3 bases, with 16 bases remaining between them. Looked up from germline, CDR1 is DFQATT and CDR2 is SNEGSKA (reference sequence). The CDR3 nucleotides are TGCAGTGCTAGAGAGTTGGGGGACGGAGGGACAGATACGCAGTATTTT. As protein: CSARELGDGGTDTQYF.

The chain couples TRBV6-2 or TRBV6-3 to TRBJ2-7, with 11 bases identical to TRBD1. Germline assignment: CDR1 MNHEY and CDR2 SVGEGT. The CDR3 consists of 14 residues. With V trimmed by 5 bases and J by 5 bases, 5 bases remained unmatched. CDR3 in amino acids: CASSPWTGGNEQYF. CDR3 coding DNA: TGTGCCAGCAGTCCCTGGACAGGGGGCAACGAGCAGTACTTC.

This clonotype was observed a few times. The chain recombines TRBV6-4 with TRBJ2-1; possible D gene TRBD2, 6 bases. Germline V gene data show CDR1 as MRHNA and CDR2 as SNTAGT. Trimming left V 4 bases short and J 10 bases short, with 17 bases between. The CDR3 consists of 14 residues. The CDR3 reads CASSGEAGRGEQFF. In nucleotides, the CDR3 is TGTGCCAGCAGTGGGGAGGCGGGCCGGGGCGAGCAGTTCTTC.

CDR3 loop: CASSQRPGTDTQYF. The CDR3 DNA reads as TGTGCCAGCAGCCAAAGGCCGGGAACAGATACGCAGTATTTT. This chain uses TRBV6-2 or TRBV6-3 with TRBJ2-3; a weak D match, TRBD2 (5 bases). This CDR3 contains 14 residues. V shed 6 bases and J shed 3 bases, with 13 bases lying between them. CDR1 is MNHEY, CDR2 SVGEGT, per germline.

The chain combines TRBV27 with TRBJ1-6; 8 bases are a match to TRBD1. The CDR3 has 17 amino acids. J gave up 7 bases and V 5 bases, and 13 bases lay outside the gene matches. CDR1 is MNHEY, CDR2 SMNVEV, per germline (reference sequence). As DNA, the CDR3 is TGTGCCAGCAGTAGAGGGACAGGCCGCCTGGGGAATTCACCCCTCCACTTT. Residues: CASSRGTGRLGNSPLHF.

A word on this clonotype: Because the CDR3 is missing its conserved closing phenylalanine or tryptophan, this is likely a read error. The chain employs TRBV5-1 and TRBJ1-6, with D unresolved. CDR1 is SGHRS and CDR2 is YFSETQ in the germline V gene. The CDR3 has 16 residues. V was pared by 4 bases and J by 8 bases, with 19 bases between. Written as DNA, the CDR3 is TGCGCCAGCAGCCGGGCTGGAGGGCAGACCCATTCACCCCTCCACCTT. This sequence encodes CASSRAGGQTHSPLHL.

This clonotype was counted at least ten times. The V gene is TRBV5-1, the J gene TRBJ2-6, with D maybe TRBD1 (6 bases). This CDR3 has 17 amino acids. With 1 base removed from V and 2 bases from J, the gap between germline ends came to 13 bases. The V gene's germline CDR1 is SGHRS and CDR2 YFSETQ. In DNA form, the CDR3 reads TGCGCCAGCAGCTTGTCAGGGGTACGGGCTGGGGCCAACGTCCTGACTTTC. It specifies CASSLSGVRAGANVLTF.

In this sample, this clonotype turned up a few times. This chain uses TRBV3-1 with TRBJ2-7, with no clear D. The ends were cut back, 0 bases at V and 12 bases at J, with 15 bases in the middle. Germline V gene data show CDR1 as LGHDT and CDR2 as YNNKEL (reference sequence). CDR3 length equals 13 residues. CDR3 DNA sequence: TGTGCCAGCAGCCAAGACCACTCCCGAAAGCTGTACTTC. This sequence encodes CASSQDHSRKLYF.

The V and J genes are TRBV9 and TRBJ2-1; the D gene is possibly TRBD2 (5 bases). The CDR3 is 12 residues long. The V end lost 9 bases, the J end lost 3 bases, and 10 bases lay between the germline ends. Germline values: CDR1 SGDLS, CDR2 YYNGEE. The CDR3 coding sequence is TGTGCCACTTCGAGCGGCTACAATGAGCAGTTCTTC. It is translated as CATSSGYNEQFF. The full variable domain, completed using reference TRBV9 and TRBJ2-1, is DSGVTQTPKHLITATGQRVTLRCSPRSGDLSVYWYQQSLDQGLQFLIQYYNGEERAKGNILERFSAQQFPDLHSELNLSSLELGDSALYFCATSSGYNEQFFGPGTRLTVL.

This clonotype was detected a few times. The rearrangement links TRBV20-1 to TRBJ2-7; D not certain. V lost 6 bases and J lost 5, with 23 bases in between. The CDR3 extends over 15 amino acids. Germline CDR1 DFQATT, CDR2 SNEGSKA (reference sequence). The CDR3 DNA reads TGCAGTGCCCCCCTTGGCCGCATTCCAGGACACGAGCAGTACTTC. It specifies CSAPLGRIPGHEQYF.

CDR3 residues: CASSLWTHGRGPETQYF. CDR3 sequence (DNA): TGTGCCAGCAGTTTATGGACTCATGGCAGGGGACCCGAGACCCAGTACTTC. The J gene is TRBJ2-5, the V gene TRBV28; TRBD1 might be the D (6 bases). The V and J ends lost 0 bases and 5 bases respectively, with 19 bases between them. The V gene's germline CDR1 is MDHEN and CDR2 SYDVKM. The CDR3 contains 17 residues.

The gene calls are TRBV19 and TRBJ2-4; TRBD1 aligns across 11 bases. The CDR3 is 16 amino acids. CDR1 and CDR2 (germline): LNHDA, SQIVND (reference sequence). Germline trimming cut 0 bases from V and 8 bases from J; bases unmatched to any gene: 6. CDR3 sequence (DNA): TGTGCCAGTAGTATAGAACAGGGACAGGGGGGAGACATTCAGTACTTC. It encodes CASSIEQGQGGDIQYF.

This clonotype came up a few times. The CDR3 sequence: CASSEYGQGINSPLHF. CDR3 sequence (DNA): TGTGCCAGCAGTGAATATGGGCAGGGAATTAATTCACCCCTCCACTTT. The rearrangement links TRBV25-1 to TRBJ1-6; a possible D gene is TRBD1 (5 bases). CDR3 length: 16 residues. The V gene's germline CDR1 is MGHDK and CDR2 SYGVNS. Trimming took 0 bases from V and 6 from J, leaving 12 bases between them.

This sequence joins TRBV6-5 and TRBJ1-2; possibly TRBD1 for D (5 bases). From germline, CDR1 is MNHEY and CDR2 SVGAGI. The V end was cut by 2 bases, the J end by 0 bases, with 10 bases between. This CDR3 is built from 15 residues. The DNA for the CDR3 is TGTGCCAGCAGTTACGGGACGGGAGCTAACTATGGCTACACCTTC. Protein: CASSYGTGANYGYTF.